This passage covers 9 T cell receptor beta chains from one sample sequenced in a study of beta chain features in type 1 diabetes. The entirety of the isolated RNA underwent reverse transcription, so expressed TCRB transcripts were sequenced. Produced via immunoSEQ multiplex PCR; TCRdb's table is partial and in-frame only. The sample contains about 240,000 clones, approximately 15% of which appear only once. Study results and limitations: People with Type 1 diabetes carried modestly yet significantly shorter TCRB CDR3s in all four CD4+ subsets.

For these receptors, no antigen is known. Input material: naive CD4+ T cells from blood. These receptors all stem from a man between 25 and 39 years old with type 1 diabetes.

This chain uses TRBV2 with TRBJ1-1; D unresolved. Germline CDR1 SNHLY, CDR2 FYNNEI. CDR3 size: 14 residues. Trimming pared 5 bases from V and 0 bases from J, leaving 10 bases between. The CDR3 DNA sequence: TGTGCCAGCAGTCGAGGGCTTTTGAACACTGAAGCTTTCTTT. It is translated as CASSRGLLNTEAFF.

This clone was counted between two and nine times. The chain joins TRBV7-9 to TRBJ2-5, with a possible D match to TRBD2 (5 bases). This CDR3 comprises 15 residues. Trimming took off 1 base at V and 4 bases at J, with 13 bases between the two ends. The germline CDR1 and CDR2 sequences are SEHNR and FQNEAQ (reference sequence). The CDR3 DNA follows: TGTGCCAGCAGCTTAGGATCGGGGAAGGGAGAGACCCAGTACTTC. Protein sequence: CASSLGSGKGETQYF.

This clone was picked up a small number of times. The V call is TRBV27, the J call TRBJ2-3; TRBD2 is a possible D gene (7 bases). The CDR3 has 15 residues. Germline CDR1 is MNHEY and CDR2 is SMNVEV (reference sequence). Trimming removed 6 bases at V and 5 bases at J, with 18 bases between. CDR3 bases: TGTGCCAGCAGCTCAGGGGCGGGAGTCCTAGATACGCAGTATTTT. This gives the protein CASSSGAGVLDTQYF.

CDR3 sequence (DNA): TGTGCCACCAGCCCGGGGTCCGCTACAGATACGCAGTATTTT. This codes for CATSPGSATDTQYF. The chain uses TRBV15 and TRBJ2-3, with a tentative D call TRBD2 (5 bases). The V end was cut by 5 bases, the J end by 3 bases, with 12 bases between. This CDR3 is 14 amino acids long. The germline V gene encodes CDR1 LNHNV and CDR2 YYDKDF (reference sequence). Full variable domain (rest looked up from reference TRBV15 and TRBJ2-3): DAMVIQNPRYQVTQFGKPVTLSCSQTLNHNVMYWYQQKSSQAPKLLFHYYDKDFNNEADTPDNFQSRRPNTSFCFLDIRSPGLGDTAMYLCATSPGSATDTQYFGPGTRLTVL.

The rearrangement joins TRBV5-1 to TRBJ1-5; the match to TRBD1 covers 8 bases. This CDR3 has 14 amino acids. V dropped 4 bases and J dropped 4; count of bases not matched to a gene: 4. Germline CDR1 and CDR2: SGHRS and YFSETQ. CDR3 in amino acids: CASSQGAENQPQHF. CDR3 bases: TGCGCCAGCAGCCAGGGGGCCGAGAATCAGCCCCAGCATTTT.

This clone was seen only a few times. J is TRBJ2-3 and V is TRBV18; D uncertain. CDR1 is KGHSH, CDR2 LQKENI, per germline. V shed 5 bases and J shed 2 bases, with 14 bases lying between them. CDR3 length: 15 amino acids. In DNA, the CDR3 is TGTGCCAGCTCAACATGGAGTATCGACACAGATACGCAGTATTTT. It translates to CASSTWSIDTDTQYF.

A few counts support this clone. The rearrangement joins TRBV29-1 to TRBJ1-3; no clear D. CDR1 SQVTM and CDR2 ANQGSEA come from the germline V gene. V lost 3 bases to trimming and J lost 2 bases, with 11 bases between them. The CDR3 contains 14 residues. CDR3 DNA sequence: TGCAGCGTTGAGGCAGGATCCCCTGGAAACACCATATATTTT. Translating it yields CSVEAGSPGNTIYF.

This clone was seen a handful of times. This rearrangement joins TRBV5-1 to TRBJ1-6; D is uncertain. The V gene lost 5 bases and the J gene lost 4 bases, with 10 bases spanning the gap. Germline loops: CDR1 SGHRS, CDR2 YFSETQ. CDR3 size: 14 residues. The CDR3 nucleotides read TGCGCCAGCAGACGGGAACCTTATAATTCACCCCTCCACTTT. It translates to CASRREPYNSPLHF. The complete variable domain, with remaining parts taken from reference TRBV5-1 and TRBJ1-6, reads KAGVTQTPRYLIKTRGQQVTLSCSPISGHRSVSWYQQTPGQGLQFLFEYFSETQRNKGNFPGRFSGRQFSNSRSEMNVSTLELGDSALYLCASRREPYNSPLHFGNGTRLTVT.

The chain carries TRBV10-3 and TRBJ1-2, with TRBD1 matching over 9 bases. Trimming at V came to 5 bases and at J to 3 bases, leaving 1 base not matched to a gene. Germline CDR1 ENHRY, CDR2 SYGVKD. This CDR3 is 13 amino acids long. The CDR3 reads CAISRQGDYGYTF. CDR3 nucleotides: TGTGCCATCAGTCGACAGGGGGACTATGGCTACACCTTC.